These 25 T cell receptor beta chains originate from one sample sequenced in a study of regulatory T cells in long-lasting Graves disease (dated by TCRdb to the early 2020s). The library came from multiplex PCR. Instrument on record: Illumina HiSeq 4000. CDR3 regions were amplified by Arm-PCR with iRepertoire HTBI primers to construct TCR beta libraries. The public reads were run again by TCRdb, first through fastp at Q25 and then through MiXCR, and only productive beta chains were kept. Identical CDR3 proteins give one entry, which carries the most common genes and DNA. In this sample the table shows 600,000 to 650,000 distinct CDR3 sequences, less than 20% of which occur a single time. The biggest ten clones account for around 18% of the sample. This specimen's time point label, per the study, means: newly diagnosed GD, antithyroid drugs for less than 3 months. For both TCR sequencing and RNA sequencing, RNA was extracted from PBMCs in TRIzol.

A further study also used this sample, focusing on T cells in Graves' hyperthyroidism and ophthalmopathy.

The material was peripheral blood mononuclear cells (PBMCs), obtained at new diagnosis, from a patient treated with antithyroid drugs. The source of these receptors is a woman in her twenties or thirties with Graves disease. Donor details come from another sample of the same person, matched by shared clones.

This clonotype occurred a few times. The chain carries TRBV6-1 and TRBJ1-1; tentatively, D is TRBD1 (6 bases). V was pared by 5 bases and J by 7 bases, with 14 bases between. CDR1 is MNHNS and CDR2 is SASEGT in the germline V gene. The CDR3 is 13 amino acids. In nucleotides, the CDR3 is TGTGCCAGCAGTCGGACAGTCGGCCGTGAAGCTTTCTTT. This gives the protein CASSRTVGREAFF.

Comments on this clonotype: A much larger clone differs from this one at a single base, so this may be a read error. V usage is TRBV11-2 and J usage is TRBJ2-1, with D possibly TRBD1 on 6 matching bases. The CDR3 spans 15 residues. Germline V gene data show CDR1 as SGHAT and CDR2 as FQNNGV. The CDR3 sequence: CASSGEQGRYNEQSF. The CDR3 region has the DNA TGTGCCAGCAGCGGGGAGCAGGGGCGTTACAATGAGCAGTCCTTC.

This clonotype was observed many times. The chain links TRBV25-1 to TRBJ1-4, with 10 bases aligning to TRBD1. J was trimmed by 7 bases and V by 4 bases; bases with no gene match: 6. The CDR3 spans 15 residues. Germline V CDR1 and CDR2: MGHDK, SYGVNS. The CDR3 sequence is CASSGTGTGVEKLFF. DNA of the CDR3: TGTGCCAGCAGTGGCACCGGGACAGGGGTTGAAAAACTGTTTTTT.

This clonotype was counted between two and nine times. The J gene is TRBJ1-3, the V gene TRBV25-1, with 8 bases lining up with TRBD1. This CDR3 has 15 amino acids. V lost 5 bases and J lost 0; bases outside the gene matches: 3. Germline V gives CDR1 MGHDK, CDR2 SYGVNS. The CDR3 DNA sequence: TGTGCCAGCAGTCGGACAGGGTCCTCTGGAAACACCATATATTTT. This codes for CASSRTGSSGNTIYF.

This clonotype was observed a few times. DNA for the CDR3: TGTGCCAGCAGCGTAGAGGGGTATGGCTACACCTTC. Its translation: CASSVEGYGYTF. The rearrangement uses TRBV9 and TRBJ1-2; possibly TRBD1 for D (5 bases). Trimming took 0 bases from V and 5 from J, leaving 5 bases between them. The germline CDR1 and CDR2 sequences are SGDLS and YYNGEE. The CDR3 is 12 amino acids.

The table lists this clonotype with a count of one. Germline is not matched at one junction end, which may reflect a read error. V is TRBV4-1 and J is TRBJ2-1, with TRBD2 matching 7 bases. Germline CDR1 MGHRA, CDR2 YSYEKL. CDR3 length: 15 amino acids. This CDR3 is CASSQDWLAANERFF. The DNA for the CDR3 is TGCGCCAGCAGCCAAGATTGGCTAGCGGCCAATGAGCGGTTCTTC.

This rearrangement joins TRBV28 to TRBJ2-7; D not certain. V dropped 10 bases and J dropped 3 bases, with 16 bases sitting between them. This CDR3 contains 13 residues. CDR1 MDHEN and CDR2 SYDVKM come from the germline V gene. CDR3 coding DNA: TGTGCCACATGGGGTGGACCTGACTACGAGCAGTACTTC. Translating gives CATWGGPDYEQYF.

This clonotype was observed many times. The chain carries TRBV2 and TRBJ2-2; TRBD1 agrees at 7 bases. Losses at the gene ends were 6 bases for V and 4 bases for J; bases not matched to a gene: 11. Germline CDR1 SNHLY, CDR2 FYNNEI. The CDR3 consists of 16 residues. The CDR3 nucleotides are TGTGCCAGCAGGAAGACAGGGAGTTCACGCACCGGGGAGCTGTTTTTT. Its protein product is CASRKTGSSRTGELFF.

The chain has TRBV9 and TRBJ1-1; TRBD1 aligns across 10 bases. The CDR3 contains 14 residues. Germline V CDR1 and CDR2: SGDLS, YYNGEE. With V trimmed by 3 bases and J by 5 bases, 4 bases remained unmatched. For the CDR3, the DNA is TGTGCCAGCAGCGGACAGGGGGCGCTTACTGAAGCTTTCTTT. As protein: CASSGQGALTEAFF.

This clonotype has a count of ten or more. V is TRBV2 and J is TRBJ2-1; 11 bases map to TRBD1. The CDR3 extends over 15 amino acids. CDR1 SNHLY and CDR2 FYNNEI come from the germline V gene. Trimming removed 7 bases from V and 3 bases from J; junction bases left unmatched: 5. The CDR3 bases are TGTGCCAGCACCGTGGGACAGGGGGGCTACAATGAGCAGTTCTTC. Protein: CASTVGQGGYNEQFF.

V usage is TRBV6-2 or TRBV6-3 and J usage is TRBJ2-1; D remains unclear. The CDR3 extends over 14 amino acids. V lost 4 bases and J 5 bases, leaving 12 bases between the germline ends. Germline CDR1 is MNHEY and CDR2 is SVGEGT. CDR3 DNA sequence: TGTGCCAGCAGTTTCTCCCCCACAGACAATGAGCAGTTCTTC. It specifies CASSFSPTDNEQFF.

This clonotype was picked up many times. The chain joins TRBV11-2 to TRBJ2-3; perhaps TRBD1 as D (5 bases). Germline lookup yields CDR1 SGHAT and CDR2 FQNNGV. CDR3 length: 12 residues. CDR3 nucleotide sequence: TGTGCATCAGGGAATGGGGCAGATACGCAGTATTTT. It encodes CASGNGADTQYF.

Note on this clonotype: The conserved phenylalanine or tryptophan normally closing the CDR3 is absent here, so this likely arose from a read error. V and J are TRBV29-1 and TRBJ1-2; 11 bases agree with TRBD1. In germline, CDR1 is SQVTM, CDR2 ANQGSEA. The trim removed 6 bases at V and 8 bases at J, leaving 5 bases unmatched. CDR3 length: 12 amino acids. The CDR3 spells CSVGDRGGGYTL. CDR3 DNA sequence: TGCAGCGTCGGGGACAGGGGGGGCGGCTACACCCTC.

The chain couples TRBV4-1 to TRBJ2-7; 7 bases map to TRBD2. The length of the CDR3 is 13 residues. Germline V gives CDR1 MGHRA, CDR2 YSYEKL. The V gene end was trimmed by 6 bases and the J gene end by 6 bases; junction bases not matched to a gene: 8. This CDR3 reads CASRRAGSPEQYF. As DNA, the CDR3 is TGCGCCAGCAGGCGAGCGGGAAGCCCCGAGCAGTACTTC.

This clonotype was seen a few times. V is TRBV20-1 and J is TRBJ2-7; D is unclear. This CDR3 is 11 amino acids long. Between the trimmed V and J ends, which lost 6 bases and 1 base, there was a span of 7 bases. The germline gives CDR1 DFQATT, CDR2 SNEGSKA (reference sequence). The DNA for the CDR3 is TGCAGTGCCGACACTTCCTACGAGCAGTACTTC. Its protein is CSADTSYEQYF.

V usage is TRBV6-2 or TRBV6-3 and J usage is TRBJ2-2; D may be TRBD1 (5 bases). The germline V gene encodes CDR1 MNHEY and CDR2 SVGEGT. The CDR3 covers 14 residues. Trimming removed 7 bases at V and 5 bases at J, with 14 bases between. This chain's CDR3 is CASTHRAGTGELFF. In DNA, the CDR3 is TGTGCCAGCACCCACCGGGCAGGGACCGGGGAGCTGTTTTTT.

This clonotype came up many times. The chain carries TRBV5-1 and TRBJ2-7; TRBD2 is a possible D gene (5 bases). Trimming removed 0 bases at V and 2 bases at J, with 9 bases between. The CDR3 loop spans 14 amino acids. CDR1 and CDR2 (germline): SGHRS, YFSETQ. CDR3: CASSLAEGTYEQYF. The CDR3, as DNA: TGCGCCAGCAGCTTGGCCGAGGGAACCTACGAGCAGTACTTC.

This clonotype was counted a few times. This chain links TRBV4-1 with TRBJ2-2; no clear D gene. This CDR3 is 14 amino acids long. Germline CDR1 is MGHRA and CDR2 is YSYEKL. V was shortened by 3 bases and J by 1 base, with 6 bases between the two germline ends. The CDR3 sequence: CASSQEVNTGELFF. DNA of the CDR3: TGCGCCAGCAGCCAGGAAGTGAACACCGGGGAGCTGTTTTTT.

This clonotype was recorded at least ten times. The rearrangement links TRBV6-1 to TRBJ1-4; no reliable D call. This CDR3 has 14 residues. V was pared by 6 bases and J by 5 bases, with 13 bases between. CDR1 is MNHNS and CDR2 is SASEGT in the germline V gene. CDR3: CASRRAETNEKLFF. The CDR3 nucleotides are TGTGCCAGCAGAAGGGCGGAGACAAATGAAAAACTGTTTTTT.

The chain is built from TRBV6-9 and TRBJ2-3, with a weak D call TRBD2 (5 bases). Trimming left V 3 bases short and J 5 bases short, with 18 bases between. The CDR3 is 16 residues long. CDR1 and CDR2 (germline): MNHGY, SVAAGI. CDR3 protein: CASSYSRRSLGDTQYF. The CDR3 DNA reads TGTGCCAGCAGTTACTCCCGGAGGAGCCTCGGAGATACGCAGTATTTT.

This clonotype has ten or more counts. The chain joins TRBV7-9 to TRBJ2-3; 7 bases align to TRBD2. CDR3 size: 16 residues. V dropped 3 bases and J dropped 3; count of bases not matched to a gene: 9. CDR1 and CDR2 from the germline V gene are SEHNR and FQNEAQ (reference sequence). Here the CDR3 reads CASSFPPSGRTDTQYF. The CDR3 coding sequence is TGTGCCAGCAGCTTCCCCCCTAGCGGACGGACAGATACGCAGTATTTT. Full variable domain (missing parts from reference TRBV7-9 and TRBJ2-3): DTGVSQNPRHKITKRGQNVTFRCDPISEHNRLYWYRQTLGQGPEFLTYFQNEAQLEKSRLLSDRFSAERPKGSFSTLEIQRTEQGDSAMYLCASSFPPSGRTDTQYFGPGTRLTVL.

The chain carries TRBV10-3 and TRBJ2-7; the match to TRBD2 covers 10 bases. Per germline, CDR1 ENHRY and CDR2 SYGVKD. This CDR3 has 14 residues. V lost 6 bases and J lost 7; bases outside the gene matches: 9. The CDR3 loop is CAIRPSGRAGEQYF. The CDR3 coding sequence is TGTGCCATCAGACCGAGCGGGAGGGCGGGTGAGCAGTACTTC.

The CDR3 loop reads CAISEISGSTYEQYF. The CDR3 region has the DNA TGTGCCATCAGTGAGATTAGCGGGAGTACCTACGAGCAGTACTTC. The V call is TRBV10-3, the J call TRBJ2-7, with TRBD2 matching 9 bases. This CDR3 is built from 15 residues. Germline lookup yields CDR1 ENHRY and CDR2 SYGVKD. V gave up 2 bases and J gave up 2 bases; unmatched junction bases: 4.

This chain links TRBV3-1 with TRBJ2-7, with unresolved D. V was pared by 4 bases and J by 9 bases, with 22 bases between. Looked up from germline, CDR1 is LGHDT and CDR2 is YNNKEL (reference sequence). CDR3 length: 15 residues. The CDR3 reads CASSPGFASLGWQYF. CDR3 DNA: TGTGCCAGCAGCCCCGGTTTTGCGTCTTTGGGGTGGCAGTACTTC.

This clonotype has at least ten counts. The J gene is TRBJ1-4, the V gene TRBV28; D unclear. The V gene lost 10 bases and the J gene lost 5 bases, with 11 bases spanning the gap. Germline V gene lookup returns CDR1 MDHEN and CDR2 SYDVKM. The CDR3 has 12 amino acids. In DNA, the CDR3 is TGTGCCACACGGGAATTAAATGAAAAACTGTTTTTT. As protein: CATRELNEKLFF.